These 13 T cell receptor beta chains came from one sample sequenced in a study of blood T cell repertoires in COVID-19. The method was immunoSEQ multiplex PCR; TCRdb's version includes in-frame clones alone and lacks a portion of them. The sample comprises around 30,000 clones, about 74% of which are singletons, and under 20% rests with the top ten. Sequencing used peripheral blood. The source of these receptors is a human donor in a cohort sampled during active COVID-19.

The chain recombines TRBV5-6 with TRBJ2-7; 8 nucleotides align to TRBD2. The CDR3 covers 13 residues. V shed 4 bases, J shed 13 bases, and the junction held 13 bases outside the gene matches. Germline values: CDR1 SGHDT, CDR2 YYEEEE. The CDR3 coding sequence is TGTGCCAGCAGCCCAATGGGACTAGAGATCGATTACTTC. It specifies CASSPMGLEIDYF.

As DNA, the CDR3 is TGTGCCAGCAAGTCTAGCGGGGGGGGCACAGATACGCAGTATTTT. It translates to CASKSSGGGTDTQYF. The chain couples TRBV2 to TRBJ2-3; 12 nucleotides agree with TRBD2. The CDR3 length is 15 residues. Germline-derived CDR1 and CDR2 are SNHLY and FYNNEI. V trimming: 7 bases; J trimming: 1 base; junction bases outside the gene matches: 3.

The chain carries TRBV18 and TRBJ2-7; tentatively, D is TRBD1 (6 bases). The germline CDR1 and CDR2 sequences are KGHSH and LQKENI. The CDR3 consists of 16 residues. V gave up 3 bases and J gave up 1 base, with 16 bases separating them. The CDR3 loop is CASSPLPGTTSYEQYF. CDR3 sequence (DNA): TGTGCCAGCTCACCCCTCCCCGGGACAACTTCCTACGAGCAGTACTTC.

This clone came up once. CDR3 bases: TGTGCCAGCAGTCGGACAGGGGGCACTGGCTACACCTTC. As protein: CASSRTGGTGYTF. This rearrangement joins TRBV27 to TRBJ1-2, with 11 bases that match TRBD1. CDR1 is MNHEY, CDR2 SMNVEV, per germline (reference sequence). CDR3 length: 13 amino acids. Trimming at V came to 5 bases and at J to 7 bases, leaving 3 bases not matched to a gene.

The gene calls are TRBV2 and TRBJ2-5; D is possibly TRBD1 (7 bases). The CDR3 sequence is 13 residues long. Germline CDR1 reads SNHLY; CDR2 reads FYNNEI. Trimming shortened V by 8 bases and J by 2 bases, and 12 bases separated the two germline ends. The CDR3 nucleotides read TGTGCCAGCGGAGGGGACAGACAAGAGACCCAGTACTTC. Its protein is CASGGDRQETQYF.

The chain has TRBV20-1 and TRBJ2-5; D unclear. This CDR3 contains 15 residues. Deletions cut 3 bases from V and 1 base from J, with 15 bases between. The V gene's germline CDR1 is DFQATT and CDR2 SNEGSKA (reference sequence). The CDR3 sequence: CSASYRDSPQETQYF. CDR3 in DNA: TGCAGTGCTAGTTATAGAGATTCCCCCCAAGAGACCCAGTACTTC.

V and J are TRBV19 and TRBJ2-7, with a tentative D call TRBD1 (6 bases). The CDR3 sequence is 15 residues long. With 4 bases removed from V and 7 bases from J, the gap between germline ends came to 20 bases. Germline V gene sequence: CDR1 LNHDA, CDR2 SQIVND (reference sequence). This CDR3 is CASSTAGVALGEQYF. CDR3 sequence (DNA): TGTGCCAGTAGTACCGCAGGGGTGGCTTTGGGTGAGCAGTACTTC.

This chain uses TRBV5-8 with TRBJ2-7; weak D call: TRBD1 (5 bases). This CDR3 is 15 amino acids long. V lost 1 base, J lost 2 bases, and 13 bases lay in between. Per germline, CDR1 SGHTS and CDR2 YDEGEE. CDR3 in DNA: TGTGCCAGCAGCTTGACAGGTTTGGTGGCCTACGAGCAGTACTTC. Its protein is CASSLTGLVAYEQYF.

The chain carries TRBV6-6 and TRBJ1-1; 11 nucleotides align to TRBD1. The germline V gene encodes CDR1 MNHNY and CDR2 SVGAGI (reference sequence). V shed 5 bases, J shed 3 bases, and the junction held 8 bases outside the gene matches. The CDR3 has 16 residues. The CDR3 sequence: CASSTWDRGRDTEAFF. The CDR3 bases are TGTGCCAGCAGTACCTGGGACAGGGGGAGGGACACTGAAGCTTTCTTT.

The CDR3 DNA follows: TGTGCCAGCAGCTTAGTTGCTAGCGGAGGCACAGATACGCAGTATTTT. Its protein product is CASSLVASGGTDTQYF. The rearrangement links TRBV7-6 to TRBJ2-3; 7 bases map to TRBD2. The CDR3 totals 16 residues. Germline V lookup: CDR1 SGHVS, CDR2 FNYEAQ. J lost 1 base, V lost 1 base, and 5 bases had no gene match.

The chain uses TRBV28 and TRBJ2-1; D might be TRBD2 (5 bases). V lost 4 bases and J lost 9, with 13 bases in between. Germline V lookup: CDR1 MDHEN, CDR2 SYDVKM. The CDR3 consists of 13 residues. In nucleotides, the CDR3 is TGTGCCAGCAGTTCGGACTCCAGGACTGAGCAGTTCTTC. It codes for CASSSDSRTEQFF.

This sequence joins TRBV10-3 and TRBJ1-2, with TRBD1 matching over 7 bases. The germline gives CDR1 ENHRY, CDR2 SYGVKD. This CDR3 comprises 20 residues. V lost 0 bases, J lost 6 bases, and 22 bases stayed unmatched. The CDR3 DNA reads TGTGCCATCAGTGAGTCCGCAATCCCACGAGTGAGACAGGGTCTCCATGGCTACACCTTC. This encodes CAISESAIPRVRQGLHGYTF.

This clone showed up just a few times. V and J are TRBV10-3 and TRBJ1-2; D is unresolved. The V gene lost 10 bases and the J gene lost 7 bases, with 10 bases spanning the gap. Germline CDR1 and CDR2: ENHRY and SYGVKD. The CDR3 is 10 residues long. The CDR3 DNA is TGTGCCACCGGGGAGGTTGGCTACACCTTC. As protein: CATGEVGYTF.